Described below is a single T cell receptor beta chain sequence and its context. The sample comes from a study of T cells after posttransplantation cyclophosphamide. Produced via immunoSEQ multiplex PCR; TCRdb's table is partial and in-frame only. This table has roughly 17,000 clones, 75% to 80% appearing once. A marrow graft followed busulfan-fludarabine conditioning, with cyclophosphamide on days +3 and +4. The material was CD8+ T cells sorted from PBMCs, obtained just over 1,900 days after a stem cell transplant with posttransplant cyclophosphamide. The sequence was collected from a female patient in her forties or fifties who received an allogeneic stem cell transplant from a related donor, was CMV-positive, and had no GVHD. Some T cells may be graft donor cells.

Here the CDR3 reads CSVVGGSTDTQYF. In DNA form, the CDR3 reads TGCAGCGTTGTTGGTGGCAGCACAGATACGCAGTATTTT. V gene TRBV29-1 combines with J gene TRBJ2-3, with no clear D. The germline V and J ends were trimmed by 4 bases and 0 bases, with 8 bases remaining between them. Germline V CDR1 and CDR2: SQVTM, ANQGSEA. This CDR3 comprises 13 residues.